A selection of T cell receptor beta chains follows, all from one sample in a study of T-cell reconstitution after alpha-beta-depleted transplantation in children. TCRdb ran MiXCR on the PCR reads and lists one entry per CDR3 protein. The table lists about 360,000 distinct CDR3 sequences, less than 15% of them singletons. The specimen was PBMCs, collected from the stem cell graft. These receptors came from a human donor who donated a stem cell graft to a child with Fanconi anemia. CDR3s include the opening cysteine and the closing phenylalanine or tryptophan. Each record gives: V gene, D gene, clone size, J gene, CDR3 protein, CDR3 DNA. A D gene is named only where the DNA matches it firmly. Expanded clones are given a class, and other clones once, few, many or no size at all.

v_gene: TRBV5-1
d_gene: NA
abundance: once
j_gene: TRBJ2-3
CDR3aa: CASSDPSTDTQYF
CDR3nt: TGCGCCAGCAGCGATCCTAGCACAGATACGCAGTATTTT

v_gene: TRBV5-1
d_gene: NA
abundance: NA
j_gene: TRBJ2-2
CDR3aa: CASRVQDVGSGELFF
CDR3nt: TGCGCCAGCAGGGTGCAGGATGTAGGTTCCGGGGAGCTGTTTTTT

v_gene: TRBV3-1
d_gene: TRBD2
abundance: many
j_gene: TRBJ2-6
CDR3aa: CASSHALGGAGANVLTF
CDR3nt: TGTGCCAGCAGCCATGCTTTGGGGGGGGCTGGGGCCAACGTCCTGACTTTC

v_gene: TRBV6-2/TRBV6-3
d_gene: NA
abundance: few
j_gene: TRBJ1-1
CDR3aa: CASNNMGLDTEAFF
CDR3nt: TGTGCCAGCAATAATATGGGCCTCGACACTGAAGCTTTCTTT

v_gene: TRBV6-1
d_gene: NA
abundance: NA
j_gene: TRBJ1-6
CDR3aa: CASSEKGTPAPTVRSPLHF
CDR3nt: TGTGCCAGCAGTGAAAAGGGGACCCCTGCCCCCACCGTGAGATCACCCCTCCACTTT

v_gene: TRBV16
d_gene: NA
abundance: few
j_gene: TRBJ1-2
CDR3aa: CASSPGEGYGYTF
CDR3nt: TGTGCCAGCAGCCCGGGGGAGGGCTATGGCTACACCTTC

v_gene: TRBV15
d_gene: TRBD2
abundance: few
j_gene: TRBJ2-7
CDR3aa: CATSRVLAGNYEQYF
CDR3nt: TGTGCCACCAGCAGAGTACTAGCGGGGAACTACGAGCAGTACTTC

v_gene: TRBV20-1
d_gene: TRBD2
abundance: many
j_gene: TRBJ2-3
CDR3aa: CSATQRAGSTDTQYF
CDR3nt: TGCAGTGCTACCCAAAGAGCGGGGTCCACAGATACGCAGTATTTT

v_gene: TRBV7-8
d_gene: NA
abundance: few
j_gene: TRBJ1-4
CDR3aa: CASSFRDATNEKLFF
CDR3nt: TGTGCCAGCAGCTTCAGGGATGCAACTAATGAAAAACTGTTTTTT

v_gene: TRBV7-9
d_gene: NA
abundance: many
j_gene: TRBJ2-1
CDR3aa: CASSHGTNNEQFF
CDR3nt: TGTGCCAGCAGCCACGGAACTAACAATGAGCAGTTCTTC

v_gene: TRBV6-1
d_gene: NA
abundance: NA
j_gene: TRBJ1-6
CDR3aa: CASSQEENSPLHF
CDR3nt: TGTGCCAGCAGTCAGGAGGAGAATTCACCCCTCCACTTT

v_gene: TRBV15
d_gene: NA
abundance: many
j_gene: TRBJ1-6
CDR3aa: CATSRDRTGLNSPLHF
CDR3nt: TGTGCCACCAGCAGAGATAGGACGGGGTTAAATTCACCCCTCCACTTT

v_gene: TRBV20-1
d_gene: NA
abundance: NA
j_gene: TRBJ2-2
CDR3aa: CSGGKPNTGELFF
CDR3nt: TGCAGTGGGGGAAAGCCGAACACCGGGGAGCTGTTTTTT

v_gene: TRBV28
d_gene: NA
abundance: once
j_gene: TRBJ1-5
CDR3aa: CASRTPGLLGQPQHF
CDR3nt: TGTGCCAGCAGGACACCGGGCCTCCTTGGCCAGCCCCAGCATTTT

v_gene: TRBV7-2
d_gene: TRBD1
abundance: few
j_gene: TRBJ1-2
CDR3aa: CASTSDRASGYTF
CDR3nt: TGTGCCAGCACCTCGGACAGGGCTTCGGGCTACACCTTC

v_gene: TRBV20-1
d_gene: NA
abundance: NA
j_gene: TRBJ2-2
CDR3aa: CCANYEASTGELFF
CDR3nt: TGCTGTGCTAATTACGAGGCGAGCACCGGGGAGCTGTTTTTT

v_gene: TRBV7-3
d_gene: TRBD1
abundance: few
j_gene: TRBJ2-2
CDR3aa: CASSSTGTGELFF
CDR3nt: TGTGCCAGCAGCTCGACAGGGACCGGGGAGCTGTTTTTT

v_gene: TRBV6-6
d_gene: TRBD1
abundance: NA
j_gene: TRBJ2-7
CDR3aa: CASSQQGEQYF
CDR3nt: TGTGCCAGCAGTCAACAGGGGGAGCAGTACTTC

v_gene: TRBV4-3
d_gene: NA
abundance: NA
j_gene: TRBJ1-2
CDR3aa: CASSPSSGAFYGYTF
CDR3nt: TGCGCCAGCAGCCCCTCCTCGGGAGCCTTTTACGGCTACACCTTC